This passage covers 9 T cell receptor beta chains from one sample sequenced in a study of Ad26.COV2.S vaccination and SARS-CoV-2 variants. Sample treatment: roughly 20 received Ad26.COV2.S at low or high dose, single or two shots; roughly five received placebo; per-sample allocation not given. Sample collection was performed on day 63 after the first vaccine or placebo injection. The assay was immunoSEQ multiplex PCR, and TCRdb's table has in-frame clones only and misses some. In the table there are about 480,000 clones, around nine tenths of which are singletons. This specimen consisted of peripheral blood, obtained in a trial of Ad26.COV2.S vaccine versus placebo. These receptors came from a person between 18 and 59 years old who received the Ad26.COV2.S COVID-19 vaccine or a placebo.

This chain joins TRBV6-6 and TRBJ1-4; D gene unclear. The CDR3 loop spans 13 amino acids. V was shortened by 6 bases and J by 4 bases, with 9 bases between the two germline ends. In germline, CDR1 is MNHNY, CDR2 SVGAGI (reference sequence). The CDR3 DNA follows: TGTGCCAGCAGAGCCGGATTTAATGAAAAACTGTTTTTT. Its protein is CASRAGFNEKLFF.

The chain has TRBV7-3 and TRBJ2-1; D remains unclear. Trimming left V 2 bases short and J 7 bases short, with 9 bases between. Germline lookup yields CDR1 SGHTA and CDR2 FQGTGA. This CDR3 contains 13 residues. The CDR3 DNA sequence: TGTGCCAGCAGCTTACGTCAGACGAATGAGCAGTTCTTC. Residues: CASSLRQTNEQFF.

The CDR3 here is CASSTSGGLGGIHEQYF. DNA of the CDR3: TGTGCCAGCAGTACCTCGGGGGGACTAGGAGGGATCCACGAGCAGTACTTC. This chain links TRBV5-4 with TRBJ2-7; 8 bases agree with TRBD2. The ends lost 5 bases at V and 5 bases at J; junction bases unmatched: 18. The CDR3 has 17 residues. Germline-derived CDR1 and CDR2 are SGHNT and YYREEE (reference sequence).

The CDR3 is CSAGERYEQYF. In DNA form, the CDR3 reads TGCAGTGCCGGAGAACGTTACGAGCAGTACTTC. The chain joins TRBV20-1 to TRBJ2-7; D unresolved. With 6 bases removed from V and 4 bases from J, the gap between germline ends came to 10 bases. Germline-derived CDR1 and CDR2 are DFQATT and SNEGSKA (reference sequence). The CDR3 covers 11 residues.

The CDR3 sequence is CASSGRTSGRGYNEQFF. DNA for the CDR3: TGTGCCAGCAGTGGACGGACTAGCGGGAGGGGATACAATGAGCAGTTCTTC. The V gene is TRBV6-1, the J gene TRBJ2-1; TRBD2 agrees at 15 bases. J lost 4 bases, V lost 4 bases, and 5 bases had no gene match. CDR1 is MNHNS and CDR2 is SASEGT in the germline V gene. The CDR3 covers 17 residues.

The chain recombines TRBV6-2 or TRBV6-3 with TRBJ2-7; TRBD2 matches at 8 bases. Germline V CDR1 and CDR2: MNHEY, SVGEGT. The CDR3 is made up of 16 amino acids. The V and J ends lost 0 bases and 6 bases, in that order; junction bases with no gene match: 10. Written as DNA, the CDR3 is TGTGCCAGCAGTTACTCGGCCCCCCCAGCGGGGGTCGAGCAGTACTTC. This codes for CASSYSAPPAGVEQYF.

J is TRBJ1-1 and V is TRBV14; no definite D call. V was cut by 3 bases and J by 6 bases, with 17 bases left in between. The CDR3 runs to 15 residues. The V gene's germline CDR1 is SGHDN and CDR2 FVKESK. The CDR3 reads CASSQAGMNFAEAFF. CDR3 coding DNA: TGTGCCAGCAGCCAGGCCGGAATGAATTTCGCTGAAGCTTTCTTT.

The genes are TRBV29-1 and TRBJ1-5, with D hard to call. The CDR3 runs 12 residues. From germline, CDR1 is SQVTM and CDR2 ANQGSEA. Trimming pared 4 bases from V and 7 bases from J, leaving 11 bases between. The DNA for the CDR3 is TGCAGCGTTGGGGGAAAAGGGCAGCCCCAGCATTTT. It translates to CSVGGKGQPQHF. Variable domain in full (rest from reference TRBV29-1 and TRBJ1-5): SAVISQKPSRDICQRGTSLTIQCQVDSQVTMMFWYRQQPGQSLTLIATANQGSEATYESGFVIDKFPISRPNLTFSTLTVSNMSPEDSSIYLCSVGGKGQPQHFGDGTRLSIL.

For the CDR3, the DNA is TGTGCCAGCAGTTACTTACACCAGCCCCAGCATTTT. It encodes CASSYLHQPQHF. V usage is TRBV6-2 or TRBV6-3 and J usage is TRBJ1-5, with D hard to call. V lost 1 base and J lost 7, with 5 bases in between. The CDR3 contains 12 residues. CDR1 and CDR2 (germline): MNHEY, SVGEGT.